This TCR beta chain stems from a study of blood T cell repertoires in COVID-19. The table came from immunoSEQ multiplex PCR; TCRdb's copy has only in-frame clones and leaves some out. The sample has approximately 250,000 clones, around nine tenths seen once; the top ten hold around 12%. CDR3 size: 14 residues. Germline CDR1 is MDHEN and CDR2 is SYDVKM. Trimming cost V 6 bases and J 5 bases; bases outside gene matches: 4. The J gene is TRBJ1-5, the V gene TRBV28; TRBD1 agrees at 10 bases. The source is an older woman with COVID-19, enrolled during active disease. The sample comprised peripheral blood. The CDR3 reads CASRPTGGYQPQHF. CDR3 coding DNA: TGTGCCAGCAGACCGACAGGGGGCTATCAGCCCCAGCATTTT.